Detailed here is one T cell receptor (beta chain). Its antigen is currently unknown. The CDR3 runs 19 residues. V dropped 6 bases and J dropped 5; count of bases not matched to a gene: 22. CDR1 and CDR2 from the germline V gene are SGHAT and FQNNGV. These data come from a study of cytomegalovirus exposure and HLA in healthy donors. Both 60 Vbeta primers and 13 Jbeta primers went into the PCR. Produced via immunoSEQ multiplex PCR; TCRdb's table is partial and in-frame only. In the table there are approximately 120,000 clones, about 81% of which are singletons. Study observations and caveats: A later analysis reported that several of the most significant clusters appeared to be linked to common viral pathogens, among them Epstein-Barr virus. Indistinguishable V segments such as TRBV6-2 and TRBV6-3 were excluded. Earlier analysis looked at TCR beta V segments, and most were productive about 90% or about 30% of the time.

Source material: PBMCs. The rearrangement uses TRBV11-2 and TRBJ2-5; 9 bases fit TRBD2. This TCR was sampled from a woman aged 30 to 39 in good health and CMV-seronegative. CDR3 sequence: CASRRQRWGMGGGAETQYF. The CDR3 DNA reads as TGTGCCAGCAGGCGCCAAAGATGGGGGATGGGCGGGGGGGCGGAGACCCAGTACTTC.